This T cell receptor (beta chain) was recorded in a study of immune cell composition in non-small cell lung cancer. Study-wide context: Lung adenocarcinoma or squamous carcinoma made up most tumours.

Assay: immunoSEQ multiplex PCR; the TCRdb copy retains only in-frame clones and omits some. The sample consists of approximately 2,500 clones, roughly four fifths of them appearing once. The CDR3 sequence is 15 residues long. Germline loops: CDR1 GTSNPN, CDR2 SVGIG (reference sequence). V gave up 1 base and J gave up 8 bases; unmatched junction bases: 7. This TCR came from a human donor with non-small cell lung cancer. The rearrangement uses TRBV30 and TRBJ2-1; 11 bases align to TRBD2. The sample consisted of lung tumor tissue. CDR3: CAWSALGLADDEQFF. The CDR3 region has the DNA TGTGCCTGGAGTGCTCTGGGACTAGCGGACGATGAGCAGTTCTTC.